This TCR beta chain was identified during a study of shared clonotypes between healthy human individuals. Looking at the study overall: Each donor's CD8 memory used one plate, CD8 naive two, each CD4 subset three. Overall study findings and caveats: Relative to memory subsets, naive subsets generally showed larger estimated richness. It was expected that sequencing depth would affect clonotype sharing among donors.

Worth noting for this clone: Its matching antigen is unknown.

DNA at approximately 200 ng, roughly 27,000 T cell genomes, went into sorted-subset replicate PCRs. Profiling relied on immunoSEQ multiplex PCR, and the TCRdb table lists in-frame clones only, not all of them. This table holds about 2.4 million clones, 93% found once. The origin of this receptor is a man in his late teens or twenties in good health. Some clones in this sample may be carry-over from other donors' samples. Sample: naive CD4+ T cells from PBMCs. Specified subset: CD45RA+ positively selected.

For the CDR3, the DNA is TGTGCCAGCAGCCAAAGCGGGAGCTCCTACAATGAGCAGTTCTTC. Translation gives CASSQSGSSYNEQFF. This chain links TRBV11-1 with TRBJ2-1, with 8 nucleotides matching TRBD2. V was clipped by 5 bases and J by 0 bases; unmatched bases: 3. Per germline, CDR1 SGHAT and CDR2 FQDESV (reference sequence). The CDR3 runs to 15 residues.